This T cell receptor (beta chain) was profiled in a study of T cell responses to AZD1222 COVID-19 vaccine. The study's findings and limits: Elevations in Spike-specific TCR breadth and depth followed administration of two AZD1222 doses. Donors skewed white British and female; clonal diversity was possibly underestimated.

Profiled with immunoSEQ multiplex PCR; TCRdb holds only in-frame clones, not every one. The repertoire holds roughly 110,000 clones, with nearly 90% as singletons. Researchers grouped second doses given at about 4 or about 12 weeks into one pool. Concerning this clone itself: The antigen is not known.

V shed 10 bases, J shed 4 bases, and the junction held 6 bases outside the gene matches. Per the germline V gene, CDR1 is MNHEY and CDR2 is SVGAGI. CDR3 length: 13 amino acids. The receptor's source is an adult who received the AZD1222 COVID-19 vaccine. The sample in question was peripheral blood, obtained 28 days after the second AZD1222 dose. The genes are TRBV6-5 and TRBJ1-2; 10 nucleotides align to TRBD1. This CDR3 reads CATMTGGRYGYTF. The CDR3 coding sequence is TGTGCCACCATGACAGGGGGCCGCTATGGCTACACCTTC.